This T cell receptor beta chain was found in a study of CD8+ T cells in alopecia areata. Sequencing used cDNA as its template, made by extracting RNA and reverse transcribing it. Assay used: immunoSEQ multiplex PCR; TCRdb lists only in-frame clones, some missing. The sample includes about 190,000 clones, about three fifths of them seen just once. This clone turned up a few times. The treatment: oral pan-JAK inhibitor, 5-10 mg twice daily. The V and J ends lost 10 bases and 1 base respectively, with 10 bases between them. Germline V lookup: CDR1 SNHLY, CDR2 FYNNEI. The CDR3 is 12 amino acids. This clonotype was obtained from a human donor with alopecia areata. Sequencing used CD4+ T cells sorted from blood, obtained at week 4, from a patient treated with tofacitinib. V usage is TRBV2 and J usage is TRBJ1-1; unclear D gene. Here the CDR3 reads CANWVRNTEAFF. In nucleotides, the CDR3 is TGTGCCAATTGGGTGAGGAACACTGAAGCTTTCTTT. Complete variable domain (other parts from reference TRBV2 and TRBJ1-1): EPEVTQTPSHQVTQMGQEVILRCVPISNHLYFYWYRQILGQKVEFLVSFYNNEISEKSEIFDDQFSVERPDGSNFTLKIRSTKLEDSAMYFCANWVRNTEAFFGQGTRLTVV.